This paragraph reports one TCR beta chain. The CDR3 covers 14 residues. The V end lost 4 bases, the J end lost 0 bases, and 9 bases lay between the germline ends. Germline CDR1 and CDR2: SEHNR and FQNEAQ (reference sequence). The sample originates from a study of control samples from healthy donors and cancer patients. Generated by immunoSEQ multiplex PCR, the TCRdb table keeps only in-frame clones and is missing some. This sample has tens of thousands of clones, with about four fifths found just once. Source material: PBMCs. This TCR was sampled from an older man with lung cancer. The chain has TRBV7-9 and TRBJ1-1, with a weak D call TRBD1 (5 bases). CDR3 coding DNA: TGTGCCAGCAGCTCGACAGCTTTGAACACTGAAGCTTTCTTT. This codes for CASSSTALNTEAFF.